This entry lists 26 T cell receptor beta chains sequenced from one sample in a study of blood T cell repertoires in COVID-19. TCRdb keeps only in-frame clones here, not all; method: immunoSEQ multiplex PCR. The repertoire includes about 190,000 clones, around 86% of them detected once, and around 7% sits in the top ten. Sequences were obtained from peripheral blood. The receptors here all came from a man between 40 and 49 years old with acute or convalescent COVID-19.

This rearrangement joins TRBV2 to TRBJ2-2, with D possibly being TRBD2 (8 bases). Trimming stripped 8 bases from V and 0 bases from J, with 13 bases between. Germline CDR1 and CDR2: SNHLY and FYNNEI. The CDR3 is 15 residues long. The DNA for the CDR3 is TGTGCCAGCCGGGAGGGGACAGCGAACACCGGGGAGCTGTTTTTT. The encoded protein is CASREGTANTGELFF.

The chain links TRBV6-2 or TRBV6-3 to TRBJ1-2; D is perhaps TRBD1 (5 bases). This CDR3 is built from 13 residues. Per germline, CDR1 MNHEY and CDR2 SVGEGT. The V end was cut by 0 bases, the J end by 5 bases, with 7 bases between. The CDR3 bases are TGTGCCAGCAGTTACTCGGCAGGGTATGGCTACACCTTC. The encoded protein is CASSYSAGYGYTF.

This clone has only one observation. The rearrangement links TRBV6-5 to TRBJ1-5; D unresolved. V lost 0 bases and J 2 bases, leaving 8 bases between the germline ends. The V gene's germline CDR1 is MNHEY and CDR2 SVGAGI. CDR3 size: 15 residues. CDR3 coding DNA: TGTGCCAGCAGTTACTCTCCGGGTGGCAATCAGCCCCAGCATTTT. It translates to CASSYSPGGNQPQHF.

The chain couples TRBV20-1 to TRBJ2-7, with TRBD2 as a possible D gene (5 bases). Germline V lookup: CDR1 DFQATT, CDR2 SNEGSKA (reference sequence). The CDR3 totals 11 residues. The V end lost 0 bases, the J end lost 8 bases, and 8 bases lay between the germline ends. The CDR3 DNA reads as TGCAGTGCTAGAGATTGGGAGAAGCAGTACTTC. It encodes CSARDWEKQYF.

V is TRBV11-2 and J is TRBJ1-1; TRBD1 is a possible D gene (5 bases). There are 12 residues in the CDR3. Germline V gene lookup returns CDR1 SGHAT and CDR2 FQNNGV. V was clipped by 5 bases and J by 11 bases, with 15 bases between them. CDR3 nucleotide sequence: TGTGCCAGCAGCGCGCCGGGGGGGGTTGCTTTCTTT. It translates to CASSAPGGVAFF.

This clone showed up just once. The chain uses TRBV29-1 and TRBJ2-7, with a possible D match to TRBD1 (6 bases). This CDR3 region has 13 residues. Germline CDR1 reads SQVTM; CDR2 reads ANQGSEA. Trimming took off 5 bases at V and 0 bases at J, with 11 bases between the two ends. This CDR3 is CSVHSGDSYEQYF. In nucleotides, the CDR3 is TGCAGCGTTCACTCAGGGGACTCCTACGAGCAGTACTTC.

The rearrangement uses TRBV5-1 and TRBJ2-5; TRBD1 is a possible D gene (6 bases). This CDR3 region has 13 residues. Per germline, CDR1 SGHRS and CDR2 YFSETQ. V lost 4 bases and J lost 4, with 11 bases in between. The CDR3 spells CASSLLGGETQYF. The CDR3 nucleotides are TGCGCCAGCAGCCTCCTAGGGGGAGAGACCCAGTACTTC.

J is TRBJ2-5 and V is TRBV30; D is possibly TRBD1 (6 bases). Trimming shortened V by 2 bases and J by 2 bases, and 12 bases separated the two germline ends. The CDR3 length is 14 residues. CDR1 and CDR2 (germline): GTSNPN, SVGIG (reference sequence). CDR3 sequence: CAWSLGHPQETQYF. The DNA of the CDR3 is TGTGCCTGGAGTCTGGGACACCCACAAGAGACCCAGTACTTC.

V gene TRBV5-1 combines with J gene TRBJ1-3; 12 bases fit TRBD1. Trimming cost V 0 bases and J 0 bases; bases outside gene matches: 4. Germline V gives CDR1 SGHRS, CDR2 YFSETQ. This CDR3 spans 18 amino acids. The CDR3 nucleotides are TGCGCCAGCAGCTTGGAGGGACAGGGGGCATCCTCTGGAAACACCATATATTTT. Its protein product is CASSLEGQGASSGNTIYF.

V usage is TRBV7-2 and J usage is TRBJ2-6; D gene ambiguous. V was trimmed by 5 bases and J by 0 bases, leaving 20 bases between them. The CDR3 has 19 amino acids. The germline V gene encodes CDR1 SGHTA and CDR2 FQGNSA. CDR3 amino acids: CASSPFSTLTSSGANVLTF. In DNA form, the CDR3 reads TGTGCCAGCAGCCCCTTCTCAACACTGACAAGCTCTGGGGCCAACGTCCTGACTTTC. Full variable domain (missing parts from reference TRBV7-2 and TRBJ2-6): GAGVSQSPSNKVTEKGKDVELRCDPISGHTALYWYRQSLGQGLEFLIYFQGNSAPDKSGLPSDRFSAERTGGSVSTLTIQRTQQEDSAVYLCASSPFSTLTSSGANVLTFGAGSRLTVL.

CDR3 sequence: CASGRDRDLRGNTIYF. The CDR3 nucleotides are TGTGCCAGCGGACGGGACAGGGATCTCCGAGGAAACACCATATATTTT. The V gene is TRBV7-3, the J gene TRBJ1-3; 9 bases agree with TRBD1. Looked up from germline, CDR1 is SGHTA and CDR2 is FQGTGA. This CDR3 spans 16 amino acids. The V and J ends lost 8 bases and 4 bases, in that order; junction bases with no gene match: 12.

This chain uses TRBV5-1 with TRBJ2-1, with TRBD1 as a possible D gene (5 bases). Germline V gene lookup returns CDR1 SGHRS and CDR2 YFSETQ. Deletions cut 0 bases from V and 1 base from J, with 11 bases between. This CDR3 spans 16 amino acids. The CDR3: CASSLVQGGSYNEQFF. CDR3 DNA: TGCGCCAGCAGCTTGGTGCAGGGTGGTTCCTACAATGAGCAGTTCTTC. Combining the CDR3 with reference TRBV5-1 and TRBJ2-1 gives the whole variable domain KAGVTQTPRYLIKTRGQQVTLSCSPISGHRSVSWYQQTPGQGLQFLFEYFSETQRNKGNFPGRFSGRQFSNSRSEMNVSTLELGDSALYLCASSLVQGGSYNEQFFGPGTRLTVL.

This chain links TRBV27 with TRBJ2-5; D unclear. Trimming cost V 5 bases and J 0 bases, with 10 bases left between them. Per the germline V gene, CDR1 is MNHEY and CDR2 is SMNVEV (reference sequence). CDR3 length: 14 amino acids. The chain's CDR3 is CASSHSRDQETQYF. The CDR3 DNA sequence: TGTGCCAGCAGTCACTCCCGGGACCAAGAGACCCAGTACTTC.

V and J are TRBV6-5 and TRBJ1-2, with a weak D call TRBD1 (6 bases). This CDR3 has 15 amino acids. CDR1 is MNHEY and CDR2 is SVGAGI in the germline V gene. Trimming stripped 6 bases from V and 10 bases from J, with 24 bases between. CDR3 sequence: CASRLRGAGTNLYTF. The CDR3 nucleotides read TGTGCCAGCAGACTACGGGGGGCAGGAACAAATCTCTACACCTTC.

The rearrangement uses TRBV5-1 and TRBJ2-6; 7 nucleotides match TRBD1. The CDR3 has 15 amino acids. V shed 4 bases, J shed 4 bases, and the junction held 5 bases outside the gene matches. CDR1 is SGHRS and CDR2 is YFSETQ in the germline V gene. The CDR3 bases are TGCGCCAGCAGCAAACGGGACAGAGGGGCCAACGTCCTGACTTTC. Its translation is CASSKRDRGANVLTF.

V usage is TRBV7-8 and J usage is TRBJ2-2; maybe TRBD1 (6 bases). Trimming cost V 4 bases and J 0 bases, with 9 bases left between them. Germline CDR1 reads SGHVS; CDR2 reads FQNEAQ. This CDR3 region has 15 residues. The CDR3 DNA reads TGTGCCAGCAGCTACAGGGCCGCGAACACCGGGGAGCTGTTTTTT. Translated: CASSYRAANTGELFF. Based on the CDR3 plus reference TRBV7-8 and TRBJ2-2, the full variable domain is GAGVSQSPRYKVAKRGQDVALRCDPISGHVSLFWYQQALGQGPEFLTYFQNEAQLDKSGLPSDRFFAERPEGSVSTLKIQRTQQEDSAVYLCASSYRAANTGELFFGEGSRLTVL.

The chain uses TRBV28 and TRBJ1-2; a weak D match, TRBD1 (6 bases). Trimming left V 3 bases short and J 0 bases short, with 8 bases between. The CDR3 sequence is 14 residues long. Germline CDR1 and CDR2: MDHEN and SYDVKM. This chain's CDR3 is CASSLRTANYGYTF. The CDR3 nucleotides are TGTGCCAGCAGTTTGAGGACAGCTAACTATGGCTACACCTTC.

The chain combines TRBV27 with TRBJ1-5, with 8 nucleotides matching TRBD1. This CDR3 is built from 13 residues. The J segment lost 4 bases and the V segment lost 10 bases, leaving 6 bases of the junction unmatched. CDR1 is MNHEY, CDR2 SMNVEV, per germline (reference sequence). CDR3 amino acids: CATGQGSNQPQHF. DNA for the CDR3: TGTGCCACCGGACAGGGTTCGAATCAGCCCCAGCATTTT.

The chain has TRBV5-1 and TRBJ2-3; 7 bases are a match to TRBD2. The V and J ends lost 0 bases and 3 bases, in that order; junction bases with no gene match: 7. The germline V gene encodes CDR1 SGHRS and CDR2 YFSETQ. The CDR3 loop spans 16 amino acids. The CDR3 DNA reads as TGCGCCAGCAGCTTGGAAGGCGCGGGGGTGACAGATACGCAGTATTTT. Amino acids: CASSLEGAGVTDTQYF.

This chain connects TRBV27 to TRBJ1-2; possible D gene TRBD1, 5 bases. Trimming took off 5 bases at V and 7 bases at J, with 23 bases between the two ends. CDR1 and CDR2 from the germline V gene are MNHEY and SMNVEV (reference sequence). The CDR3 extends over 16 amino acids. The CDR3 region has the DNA TGTGCCAGCAGTCCAAGTTTCGGACATTTCGGGAGTGGCTACACCTTC. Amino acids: CASSPSFGHFGSGYTF.

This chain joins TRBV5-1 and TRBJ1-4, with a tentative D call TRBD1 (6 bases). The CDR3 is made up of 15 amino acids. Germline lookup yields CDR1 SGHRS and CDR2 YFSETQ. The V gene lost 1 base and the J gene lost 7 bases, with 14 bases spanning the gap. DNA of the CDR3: TGCGCCAGCAGCTTGCTAGGGGGTAGTAGTGAAAAACTGTTTTTT. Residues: CASSLLGGSSEKLFF.

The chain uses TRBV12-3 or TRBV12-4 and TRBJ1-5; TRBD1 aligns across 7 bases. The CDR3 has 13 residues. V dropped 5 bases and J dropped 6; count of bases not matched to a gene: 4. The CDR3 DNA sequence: TGTGCCAGCAGTGCGGGACAGCTTCAGCCCCAGCATTTT. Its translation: CASSAGQLQPQHF.

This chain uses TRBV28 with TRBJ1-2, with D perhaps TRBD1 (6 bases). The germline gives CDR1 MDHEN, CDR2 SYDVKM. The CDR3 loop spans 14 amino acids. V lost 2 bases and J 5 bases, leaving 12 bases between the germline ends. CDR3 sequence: CASSLTGTQYGYTF. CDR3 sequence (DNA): TGTGCCAGCAGTTTAACCGGGACACAGTATGGCTACACCTTC.

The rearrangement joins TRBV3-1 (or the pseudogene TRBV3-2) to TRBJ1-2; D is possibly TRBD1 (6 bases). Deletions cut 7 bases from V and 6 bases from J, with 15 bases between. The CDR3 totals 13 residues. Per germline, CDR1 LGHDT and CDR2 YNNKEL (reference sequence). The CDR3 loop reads CASTHTGLHGYTF. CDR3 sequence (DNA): TGTGCCAGCACCCATACAGGGCTCCATGGCTACACCTTC.

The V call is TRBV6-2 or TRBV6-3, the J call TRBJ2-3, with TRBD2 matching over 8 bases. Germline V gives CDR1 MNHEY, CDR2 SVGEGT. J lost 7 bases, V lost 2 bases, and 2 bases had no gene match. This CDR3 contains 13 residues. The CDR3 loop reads CASSYRTSHTQYF. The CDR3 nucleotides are TGTGCCAGCAGTTACCGGACTAGCCATACGCAGTATTTT.

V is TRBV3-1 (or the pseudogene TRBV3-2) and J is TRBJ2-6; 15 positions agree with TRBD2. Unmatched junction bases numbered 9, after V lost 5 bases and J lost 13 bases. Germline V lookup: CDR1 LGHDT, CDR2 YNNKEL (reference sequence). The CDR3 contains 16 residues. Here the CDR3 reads CASSSPGLAGGPVLTF. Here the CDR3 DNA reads TGTGCCAGCAGCTCACCGGGACTAGCGGGGGGCCCGGTCCTGACTTTC.